The 21 T cell receptor beta chains reported below all come from one sample, sequenced in a study of blood T cell repertoires in COVID-19 (dated by TCRdb to 2020 to 2021). The library was generated by the immunoSEQ multiplex PCR assay. The table comes from immuneACCESS by way of TCRdb, which keeps in-frame sequences with V and J called. Part of the clones is missing from these tables; in studies checked, under half for an unresolved V gene and the rest for unknown reasons. The sample profile shows roughly 150,000 clones; 75% to 85% of them were found once. The ten most abundant clones make up 5.5% to 8% of the sample. Specimen: peripheral blood. These receptors were collected from a woman between 45 and 65 years old in a cohort sampled during active or convalescent COVID-19.

V is TRBV5-1 and J is TRBJ2-1; possible D gene TRBD1, 6 bases. The CDR3 totals 15 residues. Germline assignment: CDR1 SGHRS and CDR2 YFSETQ. Trimming shortened V by 4 bases and J by 6 bases, and 17 bases separated the two germline ends. The CDR3 spells CASSPNPGTSNEQFF. CDR3 in DNA: TGCGCCAGCAGCCCTAACCCTGGGACAAGCAATGAGCAGTTCTTC.

The V call is TRBV19, the J call TRBJ1-1, with D tentatively TRBD1 (6 bases). V gave up 2 bases and J gave up 2 bases, with 12 bases separating them. Germline-derived CDR1 and CDR2 are LNHDA and SQIVND (reference sequence). The CDR3 is 15 residues long. The CDR3 nucleotides are TGTGCCAGTAGTATATCCGGGACAAAAAACACTGAAGCTTTCTTT. Protein: CASSISGTKNTEAFF.

CDR3 DNA sequence: TGTGCCAGCAGCTTAGCGCGGGCCTACGAGCAGTACTTC. Translating gives CASSLARAYEQYF. This chain joins TRBV7-2 and TRBJ2-7; possibly TRBD2 for D (5 bases). V lost 0 bases and J 2 bases, leaving 5 bases between the germline ends. CDR1 SGHTA and CDR2 FQGNSA come from the germline V gene. This CDR3 is 13 amino acids long.

The chain has TRBV24-1 and TRBJ2-1; 12 nucleotides agree with TRBD2. The CDR3 is 14 amino acids. CDR1 is KGHDR and CDR2 is SFDVKD in the germline V gene. Unmatched junction bases numbered 6, after V lost 9 bases and J lost 7 bases. CDR3 DNA sequence: TGTGCCACCGCTAGCGGGGGGGCGGGAAATGAGCAGTTCTTC. Its translation: CATASGGAGNEQFF.

The V and J genes are TRBV4-3 and TRBJ1-1, with D tentatively TRBD1 (6 bases). CDR3 length: 13 amino acids. Germline V lookup: CDR1 LGHNA, CDR2 YSLEER. Deletions cut 3 bases from V and 6 bases from J, with 11 bases between. The CDR3 nucleotides are TGCGCCAGCAGCCACCGAGGGGGGGCTGAAGCTTTCTTT. It translates to CASSHRGGAEAFF.

This chain links TRBV4-1 with TRBJ1-4; tentatively, D is TRBD1 (6 bases). CDR1 is MGHRA, CDR2 YSYEKL, per germline. This CDR3 spans 14 amino acids. The V end lost 0 bases, the J end lost 9 bases, and 11 bases lay between the germline ends. CDR3: CASSQEGTTQKLFF. The CDR3 nucleotides are TGCGCCAGCAGCCAAGAAGGGACAACCCAAAAACTGTTTTTT.

This clone appeared once. The chain recombines TRBV12-3 or TRBV12-4 with TRBJ2-1; no clear D gene. Trimming removed 4 bases at V and 4 bases at J, with 5 bases between. This CDR3 contains 12 residues. Written as DNA, the CDR3 is TGTGCCAGCAGTTCACAATACAATGAGCAGTTCTTC. This gives the protein CASSSQYNEQFF.

The chain has TRBV6-6 and TRBJ1-2; D ambiguous. The V gene's germline CDR1 is MNHNY and CDR2 SVGAGI (reference sequence). This CDR3 spans 13 amino acids. V was clipped by 6 bases and J by 6 bases, with 14 bases between them. CDR3 protein: CASRLQPADGYTF. The CDR3 nucleotides read TGTGCCAGCAGGCTTCAACCCGCGGATGGCTACACCTTC.

The chain uses TRBV7-2 and TRBJ1-2; D is unresolved. Germline V lookup: CDR1 SGHTA, CDR2 FQGNSA. Trimming removed 4 bases from V and 8 bases from J, with 11 bases in between. This CDR3 is built from 12 residues. The CDR3 sequence: CASSSVPGGYTF. CDR3 nucleotides: TGTGCCAGCAGCTCCGTCCCCGGGGGCTACACCTTC.

This clone has just one count. The chain has TRBV3-1 (or the pseudogene TRBV3-2) and TRBJ2-1, with D tentatively TRBD2 (7 bases). V gave up 0 bases and J gave up 3 bases, with 9 bases separating them. Germline CDR1 and CDR2: LGHDT and YNNKEL (reference sequence). The CDR3 has 15 residues. The CDR3 reads CASSQEGGLYNEQFF. The CDR3 bases are TGTGCCAGCAGCCAAGAGGGGGGGCTCTACAATGAGCAGTTCTTC.

The rearrangement links TRBV9 to TRBJ2-3, with TRBD2 matching 9 bases. Looked up from germline, CDR1 is SGDLS and CDR2 is YYNGEE. Trimming at V came to 4 bases and at J to 4 bases, leaving 13 bases not matched to a gene. The CDR3 covers 17 residues. In nucleotides, the CDR3 is TGTGCCAGCAGCCCATCTTCTCGCGGGGGGGCCGCAGATACGCAGTATTTT. Encoded protein: CASSPSSRGGAADTQYF.

The chain carries TRBV14 and TRBJ1-2; D is undetermined. This CDR3 region has 15 residues. The V gene lost 4 bases and the J gene lost 4 bases, with 16 bases spanning the gap. Per the germline V gene, CDR1 is SGHDN and CDR2 is FVKESK. CDR3 DNA: TGTGCCAGCAGCCCAAGCGGACGGCCACTCTATGGCTACACCTTC. This translates into CASSPSGRPLYGYTF. Using reference TRBV14 and TRBJ1-2 for the parts outside the CDR3, the full variable domain is EAGVTQFPSHSVIEKGQTVTLRCDPISGHDNLYWYRRVMGKEIKFLLHFVKESKQDESGMPNNRFLAERTGGTYSTLKVQPAELEDSGVYFCASSPSGRPLYGYTFGSGTRLTVV.

V is TRBV5-8 and J is TRBJ2-7; 8 bases line up with TRBD1. The CDR3 runs to 15 residues. V lost 4 bases and J lost 1; bases outside the gene matches: 7. In germline, CDR1 is SGHTS, CDR2 YDEGEE. CDR3 nucleotides: TGTGCCAGCAGCACCCTCACAGGGGGGTCCTACGAGCAGTACTTC. Amino acids: CASSTLTGGSYEQYF.

This clone was observed at least ten times. The gene calls are TRBV5-1 and TRBJ2-1, with TRBD1 matching 10 bases. V shed 0 bases, J shed 6 bases, and the junction held 9 bases outside the gene matches. CDR1 and CDR2 (germline): SGHRS, YFSETQ. This CDR3 spans 17 amino acids. CDR3 residues: CASSLVSGQGISNEQFF. The CDR3, as DNA: TGCGCCAGCAGCTTGGTATCGGGACAGGGGATATCCAATGAGCAGTTCTTC.

This chain connects TRBV9 to TRBJ2-7; 12 bases map to TRBD2. The CDR3 sequence is 14 residues long. Per the germline V gene, CDR1 is SGDLS and CDR2 is YYNGEE. The ends lost 4 bases at V and 10 bases at J; junction bases unmatched: 9. The CDR3: CASSLTSGGPSQYF. The CDR3 DNA reads as TGTGCCAGCAGCCTTACTAGCGGGGGGCCGTCACAGTACTTC.

This clone has more than one count but fewer than ten. The CDR3 nucleotides are TGTGCCAGCAGCCCCGGCCGAGGACATCAAGAGACCCAGTACTTC. Translation gives CASSPGRGHQETQYF. This chain uses TRBV27 with TRBJ2-5; the D gene is possibly TRBD1 (5 bases). Deletions cut 6 bases from V and 2 bases from J, with 16 bases between. The CDR3 runs 15 residues. Germline V CDR1 and CDR2: MNHEY, SMNVEV (reference sequence).

V is TRBV12-3 or TRBV12-4 and J is TRBJ2-7; 10 bases match TRBD2. Trimming cost V 7 bases and J 3 bases; bases outside gene matches: 3. The CDR3 totals 13 residues. In DNA form, the CDR3 reads TGTGCCAGCACCATAGCGGGGGGCTACGAGCAGTACTTC. It specifies CASTIAGGYEQYF.

V gene TRBV19 combines with J gene TRBJ1-3, with 9 bases lining up with TRBD1. The CDR3 runs to 16 residues. The germline CDR1 and CDR2 sequences are LNHDA and SQIVND (reference sequence). J gave up 7 bases and V 8 bases, and 15 bases lay outside the gene matches. In nucleotides, the CDR3 is TGTGCCAGTTCCAATTCCCGGGACAGGGAGAGGAACACCATATATTTT. Its translation is CASSNSRDRERNTIYF. Variable domain in full (rest from reference TRBV19 and TRBJ1-3): DGGITQSPKYLFRKEGQNVTLSCEQNLNHDAMYWYRQDPGQGLRLIYYSQIVNDFQKGDIAEGYSVSREKKESFPLTVTSAQKNPTAFYLCASSNSRDRERNTIYFGEGSWLTVV.

The rearrangement links TRBV5-4 to TRBJ1-5; D call uncertain. Looked up from germline, CDR1 is SGHNT and CDR2 is YYREEE (reference sequence). Deletions cut 0 bases from V and 3 bases from J, with 10 bases between. The CDR3 extends over 15 amino acids. The CDR3 is CASSLGRRDNQPQHF. The CDR3 region has the DNA TGTGCCAGCAGCTTGGGCAGGAGGGACAATCAGCCCCAGCATTTT.

J is TRBJ1-4 and V is TRBV5-5; D is undetermined. The CDR3 is 12 residues long. From germline, CDR1 is SGHKS and CDR2 YYEKEE (reference sequence). Trimming took 2 bases from V and 7 from J, leaving 6 bases between them. The DNA for the CDR3 is TGTGCCAGCAGCTTAACTCTTGAAAAACTGTTTTTT. Its protein product is CASSLTLEKLFF.

The J gene is TRBJ1-5, the V gene TRBV2, with 8 bases matching TRBD1. CDR1 and CDR2 (germline): SNHLY, FYNNEI. This CDR3 is built from 15 residues. The V and J ends lost 6 bases and 5 bases, in that order; junction bases with no gene match: 9. CDR3 region: CASRPTGGRDQPQHF. In DNA form, the CDR3 reads TGTGCCAGCAGACCAACAGGGGGACGGGATCAGCCCCAGCATTTT.